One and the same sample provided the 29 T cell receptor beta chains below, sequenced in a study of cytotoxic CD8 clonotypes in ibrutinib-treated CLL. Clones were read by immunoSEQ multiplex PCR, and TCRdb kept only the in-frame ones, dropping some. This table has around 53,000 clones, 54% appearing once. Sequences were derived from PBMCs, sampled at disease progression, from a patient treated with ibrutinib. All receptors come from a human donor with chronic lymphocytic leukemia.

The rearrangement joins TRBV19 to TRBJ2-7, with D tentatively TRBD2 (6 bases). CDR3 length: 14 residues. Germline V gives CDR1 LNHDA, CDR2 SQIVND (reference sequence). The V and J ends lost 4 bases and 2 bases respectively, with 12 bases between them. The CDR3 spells CASSRGETTYEQYF. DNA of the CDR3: TGTGCCAGTAGTAGGGGGGAGACAACCTACGAGCAGTACTTC.

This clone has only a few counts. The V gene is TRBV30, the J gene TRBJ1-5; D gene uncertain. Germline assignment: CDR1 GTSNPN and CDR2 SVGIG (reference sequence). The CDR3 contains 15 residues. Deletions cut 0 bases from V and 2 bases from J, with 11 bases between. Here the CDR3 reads CAWSVSGQGNQPQHF. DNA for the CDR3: TGTGCCTGGAGTGTATCAGGCCAGGGCAATCAGCCCCAGCATTTT. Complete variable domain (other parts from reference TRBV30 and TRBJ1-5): SQTIHQWPATLVQPVGSPLSLECTVEGTSNPNLYWYRQAAGRGLQLLFYSVGIGQISSEVPQNLSASRPQDRQFILSSKKLLLSDSGFYLCAWSVSGQGNQPQHFGDGTRLSIL.

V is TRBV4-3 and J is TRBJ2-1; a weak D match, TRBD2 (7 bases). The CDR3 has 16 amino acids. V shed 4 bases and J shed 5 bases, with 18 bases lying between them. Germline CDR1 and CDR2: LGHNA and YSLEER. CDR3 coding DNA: TGCGCCAGCAGCCCCCGGGGGGCCACCACCAACAATGAGCAGTTCTTC. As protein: CASSPRGATTNNEQFF.

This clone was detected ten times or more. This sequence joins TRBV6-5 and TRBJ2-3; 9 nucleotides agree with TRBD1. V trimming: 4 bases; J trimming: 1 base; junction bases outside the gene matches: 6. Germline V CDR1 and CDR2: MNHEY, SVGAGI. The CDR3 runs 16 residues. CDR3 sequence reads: CASSSRQGGGTDTQYF. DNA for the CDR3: TGTGCCAGCAGTTCGCGACAGGGGGGTGGCACAGATACGCAGTATTTT.

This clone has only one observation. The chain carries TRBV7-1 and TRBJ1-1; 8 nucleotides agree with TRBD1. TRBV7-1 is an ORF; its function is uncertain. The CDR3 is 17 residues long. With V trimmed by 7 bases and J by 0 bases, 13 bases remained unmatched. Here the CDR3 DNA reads TGTGCCAGCACCTTAAGAGACTGGACAGGGATGAACACTGAAGCTTTCTTT. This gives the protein CASTLRDWTGMNTEAFF.

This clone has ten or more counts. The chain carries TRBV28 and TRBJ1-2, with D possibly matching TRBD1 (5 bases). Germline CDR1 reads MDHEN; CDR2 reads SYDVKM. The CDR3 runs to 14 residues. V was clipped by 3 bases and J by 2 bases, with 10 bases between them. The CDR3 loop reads CASSFASGNYGYTF. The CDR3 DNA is TGTGCCAGCAGTTTCGCCTCAGGGAACTATGGCTACACCTTC.

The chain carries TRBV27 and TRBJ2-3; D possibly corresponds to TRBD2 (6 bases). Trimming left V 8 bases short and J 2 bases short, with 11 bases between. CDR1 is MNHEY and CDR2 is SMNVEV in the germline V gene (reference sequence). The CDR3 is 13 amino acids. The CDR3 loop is CASLQLATDTQYF. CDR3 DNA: TGTGCCAGCCTCCAACTAGCCACAGATACGCAGTATTTT.

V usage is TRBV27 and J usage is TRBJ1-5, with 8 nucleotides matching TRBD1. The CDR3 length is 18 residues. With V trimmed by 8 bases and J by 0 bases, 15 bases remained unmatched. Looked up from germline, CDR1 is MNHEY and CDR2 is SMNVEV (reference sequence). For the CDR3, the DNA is TGTGCCAGCGCAAAGGGGCCAGGGGGCGGTGGTAGCAATCAGCCCCAGCATTTT. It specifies CASAKGPGGGGSNQPQHF.

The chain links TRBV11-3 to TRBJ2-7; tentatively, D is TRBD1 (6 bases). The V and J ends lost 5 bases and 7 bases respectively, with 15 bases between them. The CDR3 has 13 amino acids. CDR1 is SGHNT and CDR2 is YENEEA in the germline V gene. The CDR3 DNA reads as TGTGCCAGCAGCCCAGGGGTAACGGGGGAGCAGTACTTC. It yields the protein CASSPGVTGEQYF.

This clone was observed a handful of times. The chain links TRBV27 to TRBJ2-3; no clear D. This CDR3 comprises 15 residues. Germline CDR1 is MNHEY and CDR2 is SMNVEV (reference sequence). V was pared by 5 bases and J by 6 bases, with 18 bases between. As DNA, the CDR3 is TGTGCCAGCAGTATCCGCAGACCAGCGACGGATACGCAGTATTTT. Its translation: CASSIRRPATDTQYF.

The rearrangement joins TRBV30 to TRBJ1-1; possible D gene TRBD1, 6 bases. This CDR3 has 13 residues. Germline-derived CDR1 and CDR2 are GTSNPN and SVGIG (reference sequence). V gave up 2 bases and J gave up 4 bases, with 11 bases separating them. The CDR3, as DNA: TGTGCCTGGAGTAGGGGGACGGGCACTGAAGCTTTCTTT. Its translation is CAWSRGTGTEAFF.

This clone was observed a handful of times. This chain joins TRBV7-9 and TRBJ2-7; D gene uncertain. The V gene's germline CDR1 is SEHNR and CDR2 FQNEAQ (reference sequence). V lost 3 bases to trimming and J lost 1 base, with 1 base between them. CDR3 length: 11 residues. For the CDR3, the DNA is TGTGCCAGCAGCTTGTCCTACGAGCAGTACTTC. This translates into CASSLSYEQYF.

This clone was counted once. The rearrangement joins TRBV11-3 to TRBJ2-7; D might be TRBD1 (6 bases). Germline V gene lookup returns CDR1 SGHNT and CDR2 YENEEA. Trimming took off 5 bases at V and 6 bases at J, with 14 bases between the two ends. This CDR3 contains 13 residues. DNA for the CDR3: TGTGCCAGCAGCAGGGACATTATTCCCGAGCAGTACTTC. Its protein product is CASSRDIIPEQYF.

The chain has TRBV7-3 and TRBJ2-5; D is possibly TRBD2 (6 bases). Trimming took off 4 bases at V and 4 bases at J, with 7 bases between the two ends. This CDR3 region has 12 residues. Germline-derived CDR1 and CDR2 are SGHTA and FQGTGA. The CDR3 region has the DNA TGTGCCAGCAGCTCGGGAGCAGAGACCCAGTACTTC. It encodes CASSSGAETQYF. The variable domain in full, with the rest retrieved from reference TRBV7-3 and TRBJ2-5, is GAGVSQTPSNKVTEKGKYVELRCDPISGHTALYWYRQSLGQGPEFLIYFQGTGAADDSGLPNDRFFAVRPEGSVSTLKIQRTERGDSAVYLCASSSGAETQYFGPGTRLLVL.

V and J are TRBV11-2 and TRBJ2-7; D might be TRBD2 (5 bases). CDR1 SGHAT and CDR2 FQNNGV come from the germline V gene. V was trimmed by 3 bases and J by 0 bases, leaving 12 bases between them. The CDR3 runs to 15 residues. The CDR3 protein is CASSLELGSSYEQYF. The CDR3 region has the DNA TGTGCCAGCAGCTTGGAACTAGGAAGCTCCTACGAGCAGTACTTC.

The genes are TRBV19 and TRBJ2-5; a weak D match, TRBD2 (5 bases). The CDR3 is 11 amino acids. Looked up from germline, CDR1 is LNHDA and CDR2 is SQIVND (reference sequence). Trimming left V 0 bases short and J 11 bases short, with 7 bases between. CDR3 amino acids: CASSIDRRQYF. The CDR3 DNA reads TGTGCCAGTAGTATAGATAGGAGGCAGTACTTC.

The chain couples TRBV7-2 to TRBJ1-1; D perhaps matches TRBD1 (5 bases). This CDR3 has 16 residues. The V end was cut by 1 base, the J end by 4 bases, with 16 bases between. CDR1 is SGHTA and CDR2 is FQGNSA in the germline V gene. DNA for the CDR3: TGTGCCAGCAGCTTAGTCCTTGCGGGCGGGGGCACTGAAGCTTTCTTT. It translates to CASSLVLAGGGTEAFF.

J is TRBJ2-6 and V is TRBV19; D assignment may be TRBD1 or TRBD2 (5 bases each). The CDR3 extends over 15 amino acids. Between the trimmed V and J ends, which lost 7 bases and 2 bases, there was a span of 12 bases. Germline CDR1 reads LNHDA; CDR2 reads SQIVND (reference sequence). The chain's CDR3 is CASTLGVPGANVLTF. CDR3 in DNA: TGTGCCAGTACCTTGGGGGTCCCTGGGGCCAACGTCCTGACTTTC.

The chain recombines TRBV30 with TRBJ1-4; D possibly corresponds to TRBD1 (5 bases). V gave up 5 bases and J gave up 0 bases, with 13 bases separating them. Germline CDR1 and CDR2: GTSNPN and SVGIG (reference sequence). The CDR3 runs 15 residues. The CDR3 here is CAWGTGVSTNEKLFF. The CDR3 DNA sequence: TGTGCCTGGGGGACGGGGGTCTCAACTAATGAAAAACTGTTTTTT. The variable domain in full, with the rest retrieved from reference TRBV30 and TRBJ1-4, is SQTIHQWPATLVQPVGSPLSLECTVEGTSNPNLYWYRQAAGRGLQLLFYSVGIGQISSEVPQNLSASRPQDRQFILSSKKLLLSDSGFYLCAWGTGVSTNEKLFFGSGTQLSVL.

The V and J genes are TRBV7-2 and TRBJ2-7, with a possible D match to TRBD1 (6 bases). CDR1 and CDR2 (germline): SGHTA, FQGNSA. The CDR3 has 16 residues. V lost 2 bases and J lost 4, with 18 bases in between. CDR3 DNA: TGTGCCAGCAGCTTATCCTACAGGGCCAAGGGTTACGAGCAGTACTTC. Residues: CASSLSYRAKGYEQYF. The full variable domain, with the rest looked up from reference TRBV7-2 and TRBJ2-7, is GAGVSQSPSNKVTEKGKDVELRCDPISGHTALYWYRQSLGQGLEFLIYFQGNSAPDKSGLPSDRFSAERTGGSVSTLTIQRTQQEDSAVYLCASSLSYRAKGYEQYFGPGTRLTVT.

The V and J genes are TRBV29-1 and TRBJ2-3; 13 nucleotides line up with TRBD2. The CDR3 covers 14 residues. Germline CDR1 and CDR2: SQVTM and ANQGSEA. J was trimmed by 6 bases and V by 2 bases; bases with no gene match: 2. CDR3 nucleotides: TGCAGCGTTGAAACTAGCGGGGGGGTGGATACGCAGTATTTT. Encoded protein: CSVETSGGVDTQYF.

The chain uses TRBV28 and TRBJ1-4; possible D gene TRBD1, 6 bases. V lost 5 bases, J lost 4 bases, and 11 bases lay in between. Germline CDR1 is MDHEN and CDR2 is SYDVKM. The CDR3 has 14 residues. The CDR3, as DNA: TGTGCCAGCAGTATCGACAGGTTTAATGAAAAACTGTTTTTT. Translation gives CASSIDRFNEKLFF.

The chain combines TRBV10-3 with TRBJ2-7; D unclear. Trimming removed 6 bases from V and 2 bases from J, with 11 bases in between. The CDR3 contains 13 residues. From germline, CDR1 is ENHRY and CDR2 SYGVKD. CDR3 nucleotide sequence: TGTGCCATCAGGGGTGTTACGCCCTACGAGCAGTACTTC. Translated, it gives CAIRGVTPYEQYF.

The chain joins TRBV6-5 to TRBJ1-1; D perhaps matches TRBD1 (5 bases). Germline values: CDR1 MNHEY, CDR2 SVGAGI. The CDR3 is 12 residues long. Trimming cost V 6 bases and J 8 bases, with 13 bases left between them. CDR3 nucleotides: TGTGCCAGCAGGTCGGGACCCGAGGAAGCTTTCTTT. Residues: CASRSGPEEAFF.

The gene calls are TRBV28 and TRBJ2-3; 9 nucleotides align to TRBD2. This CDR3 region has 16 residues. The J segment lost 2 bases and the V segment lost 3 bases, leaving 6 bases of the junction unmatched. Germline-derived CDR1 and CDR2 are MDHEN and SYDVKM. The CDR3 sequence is CASSFELAGNTDTQYF. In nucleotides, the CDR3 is TGTGCCAGCAGTTTTGAGCTAGCGGGGAACACAGATACGCAGTATTTT.

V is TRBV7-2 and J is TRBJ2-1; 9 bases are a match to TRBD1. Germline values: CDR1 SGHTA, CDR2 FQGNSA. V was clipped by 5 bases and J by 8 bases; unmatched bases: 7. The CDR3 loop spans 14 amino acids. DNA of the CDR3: TGTGCCAGCAGCCCCGGACAGGGGAAGGATGAGCAGTTCTTC. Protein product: CASSPGQGKDEQFF.

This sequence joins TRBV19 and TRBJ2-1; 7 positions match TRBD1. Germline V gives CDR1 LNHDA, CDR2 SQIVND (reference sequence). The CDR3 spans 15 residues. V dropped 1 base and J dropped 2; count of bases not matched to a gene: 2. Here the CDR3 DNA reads TGTGCCAGTAGTATAGGCCAGGGGGCCTACAATGAGCAGTTCTTC. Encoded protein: CASSIGQGAYNEQFF.

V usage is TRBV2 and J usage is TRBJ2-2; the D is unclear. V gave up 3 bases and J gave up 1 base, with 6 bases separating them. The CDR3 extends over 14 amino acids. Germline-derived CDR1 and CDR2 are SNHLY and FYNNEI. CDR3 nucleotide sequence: TGTGCCAGCAGTGATTGGGTGAACACCGGGGAGCTGTTTTTT. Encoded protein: CASSDWVNTGELFF.

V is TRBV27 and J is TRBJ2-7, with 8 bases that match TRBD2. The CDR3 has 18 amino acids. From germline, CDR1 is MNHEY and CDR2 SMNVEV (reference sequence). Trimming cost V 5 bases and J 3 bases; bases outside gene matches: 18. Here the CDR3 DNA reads TGTGCCAGCAGTCTTTTACCCCCCAGCGGGAGTGTAGACTACGAGCAGTACTTC. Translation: CASSLLPPSGSVDYEQYF.